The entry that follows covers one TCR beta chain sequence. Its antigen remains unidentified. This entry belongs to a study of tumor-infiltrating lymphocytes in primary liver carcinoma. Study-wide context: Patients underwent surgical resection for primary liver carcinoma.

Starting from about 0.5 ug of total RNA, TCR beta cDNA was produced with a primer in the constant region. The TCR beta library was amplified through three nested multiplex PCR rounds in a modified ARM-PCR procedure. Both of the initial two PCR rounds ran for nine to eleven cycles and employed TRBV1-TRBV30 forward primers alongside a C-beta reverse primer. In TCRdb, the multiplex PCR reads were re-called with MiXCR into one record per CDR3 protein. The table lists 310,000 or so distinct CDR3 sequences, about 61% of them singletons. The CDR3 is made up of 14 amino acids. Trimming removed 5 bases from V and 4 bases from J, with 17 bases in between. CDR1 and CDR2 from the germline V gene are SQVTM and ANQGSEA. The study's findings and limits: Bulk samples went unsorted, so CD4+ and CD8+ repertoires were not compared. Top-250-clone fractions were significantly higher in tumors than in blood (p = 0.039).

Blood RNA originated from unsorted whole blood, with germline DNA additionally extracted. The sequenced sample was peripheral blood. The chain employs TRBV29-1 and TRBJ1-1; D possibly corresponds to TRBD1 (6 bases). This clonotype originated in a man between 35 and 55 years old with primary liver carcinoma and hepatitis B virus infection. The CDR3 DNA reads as TGCAGCGTTACAAAGGGAGCGGGGGCCACTGAAGCTTTCTTT. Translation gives CSVTKGAGATEAFF. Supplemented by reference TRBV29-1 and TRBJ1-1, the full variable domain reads SAVISQKPSRDICQRGTSLTIQCQVDSQVTMMFWYRQQPGQSLTLIATANQGSEATYESGFVIDKFPISRPNLTFSTLTVSNMSPEDSSIYLCSVTKGAGATEAFFGQGTRLTVV.